The rows below give T cell receptor beta chains drawn from one sample of a study of early T cells in non-severe SARS-CoV-2 infection. One entry per CDR3 protein, called by TCRdb with MiXCR from the 5' RACE reads. Of tens of thousands of distinct CDR3 sequences listed, over 9.5% are singletons. This specimen was whole blood, taken at baseline. Receptors were obtained from an adult who was a healthcare worker with PCR-confirmed SARS-CoV-2 infection or an uninfected control (not recorded which). Each CDR3 is given with its conserved first and last residue. Fields, in order: D gene, clone size, V gene, J gene, CDR3 protein, CDR3 DNA. A D gene is named only where the DNA matches it firmly. Only some rows state a clone size, as once, few, many or a class for expanded clones.

>TRBD2|.|TRBV20-1|TRBJ2-7
CSAPTSGSGEQYF
TGCAGTGCTCCGACTAGCGGGAGTGGCGAGCAGTACTTC
>.|.|TRBV5-1|TRBJ2-6
CASSRHEANVLTF
TGCGCCAGCAGCAGGCATGAGGCCAACGTCCTGACTTTC
>TRBD2|many|TRBV6-5|TRBJ2-5
CASSYSTPGGGKETQYF
TGTGCCAGCAGTTACTCGACTCCGGGCGGGGGAAAGGAGACCCAGTACTTC
>.|few|TRBV29-1|TRBJ1-1
CSVEDQDTEAFF
TGCAGCGTTGAAGATCAAGATACGGAAGCTTTCTTT
>.|many|TRBV7-9|TRBJ2-3
CASSLPQSHTQYF
TGTGCCAGCAGCTTACCGCAGTCGCATACGCAGTATTTT
>TRBD2|many|TRBV7-9|TRBJ2-1
CATDLASGSYNEQFF
TGTGCCACCGACCTCGCTAGCGGTTCCTACAATGAGCAGTTCTTC
>.|few|TRBV5-5|TRBJ1-4
CASSRSGENEKLFF
TGTGCCAGCAGCCGTTCCGGGGAGAATGAAAAACTGTTTTTT
>TRBD1|.|TRBV20-1|TRBJ1-2
CSAREVTGNYGYTF
TGCAGTGCTAGAGAAGTGACAGGGAACTATGGCTACACCTTC
>.|.|TRBV7-9|TRBJ2-7
CASSLEQPGSEQYF
TGTGCCAGCAGCTTAGAACAGCCCGGCAGCGAGCAGTACTTC
>.|.|TRBV29-1|TRBJ2-4
CSVEGLAKNIQYF
TGCAGCGTTGAAGGCCTAGCCAAAAACATTCAGTACTTC
>.|.|TRBV24-1|TRBJ2-7
CATSDYGDEQYF
TGTGCCACCAGTGATTATGGGGATGAGCAGTACTTC
>.|few|TRBV7-6|TRBJ1-4
CASSSHGGLNEKLFF
TGTGCCAGCAGCTCACATGGGGGCCTTAATGAAAAACTGTTTTTT
>.|many|TRBV7-9|TRBJ1-3
CASSSRRGGSGNTIYF
TGTGCCAGCAGCTCCCGTCGCGGGGGCAGTGGAAACACCATATATTTT
>.|few|TRBV5-8|TRBJ2-6
CASRLPRDSGANVLTF
TGTGCCAGCAGGCTGCCCAGGGACTCTGGGGCCAACGTCCTGACTTTC
>TRBD1|few|TRBV5-1|TRBJ2-7
CASSPERYRGPNYEQYF
TGCGCCAGCAGCCCCGAACGTTACAGGGGGCCTAACTACGAGCAGTACTTC
>.|few|TRBV3-1|TRBJ1-2
CASSQRPPYLTDRYGYTF
TGTGCCAGCAGCCAAAGGCCTCCCTATCTGACGGACCGATATGGCTACACCTTC
>TRBD1|many|TRBV7-2|TRBJ1-1
CASRGQGASEAFF
TGTGCCAGCAGGGGACAGGGGGCCTCTGAAGCTTTCTTT
>.|.|TRBV11-2|TRBJ1-1
CASSPSGGKGNTEAFF
TGTGCCAGCAGCCCCAGTGGAGGTAAGGGGAACACTGAAGCTTTCTTT
>.|.|TRBV5-1|TRBJ2-3
CASSPDPSSTDTQYF
TGCGCCAGCAGCCCGGACCCATCAAGCACAGATACGCAGTATTTT
>.|.|TRBV7-2|TRBJ1-1
CASSLKFRVPPPEAFF
TGTGCCAGCAGCCTTAAGTTCCGGGTCCCCCCGCCTGAAGCTTTCTTT
>.|.|TRBV5-1|TRBJ2-3
CASSTGGDTQYF
TGCGCCAGCAGCACCGGTGGAGATACGCAGTATTTT
>.|.|TRBV7-2|TRBJ1-5
CASSLVGASSNQPQHF
TGTGCCAGCAGCTTAGTCGGCGCCTCGAGCAATCAGCCCCAGCATTTT
>TRBD2|many|TRBV7-2|TRBJ2-1
CASSLDTSGYNEQFF
TGTGCCAGCAGCTTAGATACTAGCGGGTACAATGAGCAGTTCTTC
>TRBD2|many|TRBV7-8|TRBJ2-3
CASIPTPRGGTTDTQYF
TGTGCCAGCATCCCGACTCCACGGGGGGGAACCACAGATACGCAGTATTTT
>.|many|TRBV10-3|TRBJ2-1
CAISEASSYNEQFF
TGTGCCATCAGTGAGGCAAGCTCCTACAATGAGCAGTTCTTC
>.|.|TRBV28|TRBJ1-5
CASSYIAASNQPQHF
TGTGCCAGCAGCTATATAGCGGCCAGCAATCAGCCCCAGCATTTT
>.|many|TRBV7-8|TRBJ1-3
CASSLARTHGNTIYF
TGTGCCAGCAGCTTAGCACGGACCCATGGAAACACCATATATTTT
>.|many|TRBV2|TRBJ2-1
CASRISVREQFF
TGTGCCAGCAGGATTAGTGTTCGTGAGCAGTTCTTC
>TRBD1|.|TRBV19|TRBJ1-2
CASSLAGQHYGYTF
TGTGCCAGTAGTCTCGCGGGACAGCACTATGGCTACACCTTC
>TRBD1|few|TRBV7-8|TRBJ2-3
CASSPSSWTGESTDTQYF
TGTGCCAGCAGCCCTAGCTCATGGACAGGCGAAAGCACAGATACGCAGTATTTT
>.|.|TRBV29-1|TRBJ1-1
CSVERITGAEAFF
TGCAGCGTGGAACGGATTACGGGCGCTGAAGCTTTCTTT
>.|.|TRBV5-4|TRBJ2-7
CASSPFLGEQYF
TGTGCCAGCAGCCCTTTCCTGGGGGAGCAGTACTTC
>TRBD2|few|TRBV6-2/TRBV6-3|TRBJ2-2
CASSYSTSGPTGELFF
TGTGCCAGCAGTTACTCGACTAGCGGGCCGACCGGGGAGCTGTTTTTT
>TRBD1|.|TRBV29-1|TRBJ1-1
CSVAANDREGTEAFF
TGCAGCGTTGCAGCCAACGACAGGGAGGGTACTGAAGCTTTCTTT
>.|few|TRBV6-2/TRBV6-3|TRBJ2-7
CATYRDEQYF
TGTGCCACCTACAGGGACGAGCAGTACTTC
>.|.|TRBV27|TRBJ2-2
CASSLLGASTGELFF
TGTGCCAGCAGCCTGTTGGGAGCCTCAACCGGGGAGCTGTTTTTT
>TRBD1|few|TRBV6-1|TRBJ1-1
CASSEATQGRGTEAFF
TGTGCCAGCAGTGAAGCGACACAGGGGCGCGGAACTGAAGCTTTCTTT
>.|once|TRBV5-1|TRBJ2-7
CASSLDRFDYEQYF
TGCGCCAGCAGCTTGGACAGGTTTGATTACGAGCAGTACTTC
>.|few|TRBV4-2|TRBJ1-6
CASSQGQASSYNSPLHF
TGTGCCAGCAGCCAAGGACAAGCGAGCTCCTATAATTCACCCCTCCACTTT
>TRBD2|many|TRBV7-9|TRBJ2-5
CASSGLAGGETQYF
TGTGCCAGCAGCGGACTAGCGGGAGGAGAGACCCAGTACTTC
>.|few|TRBV28|TRBJ2-7
CASSLRQGTYEQYF
TGTGCCAGCAGTTTACGGCAGGGGACCTACGAGCAGTACTTC
>TRBD1|.|TRBV11-2|TRBJ2-7
CASSRGTGVYEQYF
TGTGCCAGCAGCCGCGGGACAGGGGTCTACGAGCAGTACTTC
>TRBD2|.|TRBV3-1|TRBJ2-7
CASSPGTSGYEQYF
TGTGCCAGCAGCCCTGGGACTAGCGGTTACGAGCAGTACTTC
>.|few|TRBV4-3|TRBJ1-2
CASSQDTRVGGYTF
TGCGCCAGCAGCCAAGATACAAGGGTTGGGGGCTACACCTTC
>TRBD2|.|TRBV12-3/TRBV12-4|TRBJ2-3
CASSLWSAGGPVRTDTQYF
TGTGCCAGCAGTTTATGGTCAGCGGGGGGACCTGTCCGCACAGATACGCAGTATTTT
>.|.|TRBV19|TRBJ2-1
CASSTRSLGDNEQFF
TGTGCCAGTAGTACCCGAAGCCTTGGGGACAATGAGCAGTTCTTC
>.|.|TRBV4-3|TRBJ1-1
CASSQVFLSEAFF
TGCGCCAGCAGCCAAGTCTTCCTCTCTGAAGCTTTCTTT
>.|many|TRBV27|TRBJ1-6
CASSLSTLLRSPLHF
TGTGCCAGCAGTTTATCGACCCTCCTCCGATCACCCCTCCACTTT
>.|.|TRBV6-4|TRBJ2-3
CASSDSMGTDTQYF
TGTGCCAGCAGTGACTCTATGGGGACAGATACGCAGTATTTT
>.|few|TRBV18|TRBJ2-1
CASSPQSGYNEQFF
TGTGCCAGCTCACCACAATCAGGGTACAATGAGCAGTTCTTC
>TRBD2|.|TRBV13|TRBJ2-1
CASSFSGTSWGNEQFF
TGTGCCAGCAGCTTCTCCGGGACTAGCTGGGGCAATGAGCAGTTCTTC
>.|once|TRBV7-7|TRBJ2-5
CASSSVQGSETQYF
TGTGCCAGCAGCTCCGTACAGGGAAGCGAGACCCAGTACTTC
>.|.|TRBV20-1|TRBJ1-1
CSARVGGPNTEAFF
TGCAGTGCGAGGGTGGGAGGGCCGAACACTGAAGCTTTCTTT
>TRBD2|.|TRBV6-2/TRBV6-3|TRBJ2-1
CASSGFEAGGSRGVIMNEQFF
TGTGCCAGCAGTGGCTTCGAAGCGGGAGGGTCGCGGGGGGTGATAATGAATGAGCAGTTCTTC
>.|.|TRBV28|TRBJ1-2
CASSYSTHSVSNYGYTF
TGTGCCAGCAGTTATTCAACCCACTCGGTCAGTAACTATGGCTACACCTTC
>TRBD2|.|TRBV6-2/TRBV6-3|TRBJ2-7
CASSESGMESYEQYF
TGTGCCAGCAGCGAGAGCGGGATGGAGTCCTACGAGCAGTACTTC
>.|.|TRBV27|TRBJ2-7
CASRVRKGTPFEQYF
TGTGCCAGTCGAGTAAGAAAAGGGACCCCTTTTGAGCAGTACTTC